This is a list of T cell receptor beta chains from one sample in a study of STAT5B mutations in CD4+ large granular lymphocyte leukemia. TCRdb's table, derived via immunoSEQ multiplex PCR, lists solely in-frame clones and lacks some. The sample yields roughly 38,000 clones, more than 70% seen once. Specimen: CD4+ T cells from blood buffy coats. The receptors shown here come from a human donor in good health. The conserved cysteine and the conserved F or W are not part of the CDR3 here. Each record gives: V gene, clone size, CDR3 protein. The size entry is marked missing in some rows and otherwise reads once, few, many or a size class.

V gene: TRBV5-1
clone size: -
CDR3 protein: ASSLGQDTDTQY

V gene: TRBV5-5
clone size: -
CDR3 protein: ASSSTRGQPQH

V gene: TRBV5-1
clone size: once
CDR3 protein: ASSSGQGGETQY

V gene: TRBV23-1
clone size: -
CDR3 protein: ASSHEGHRNSYEQY

V gene: TRBV7-6
clone size: -
CDR3 protein: ASSFGLDTQY

V gene: TRBV5-4
clone size: -
CDR3 protein: ASASGADTEAF

V gene: TRBV5-1
clone size: once
CDR3 protein: ASSPAVGGSDEQY

V gene: TRBV10-2
clone size: -
CDR3 protein: ASSDGNLGEKLF

V gene: TRBV13
clone size: once
CDR3 protein: ASSLGDRDSETQY

V gene: TRBV11-1
clone size: -
CDR3 protein: ASSRDRGDSYEQY

V gene: TRBV11-2
clone size: -
CDR3 protein: ASNRGRKAEAF

V gene: TRBV13
clone size: few
CDR3 protein: ASSPGTGRSPNTEAF

V gene: TRBV6-5
clone size: -
CDR3 protein: ASSYGNRGVGGYT

V gene: TRBV5-1
clone size: -
CDR3 protein: ASSLDRGIGDTQY

V gene: TRBV6-4
clone size: -
CDR3 protein: ASSLDRDLKRTQY

V gene: TRBV11-2
clone size: -
CDR3 protein: ASSYSGQYGYT

V gene: TRBV4-1
clone size: -
CDR3 protein: ASSHLTSGEETQY

V gene: TRBV29-1
clone size: -
CDR3 protein: SVEGTVRKTQY

V gene: TRBV5-6
clone size: -
CDR3 protein: ASSFDRTYNSPLH

V gene: TRBV28
clone size: few
CDR3 protein: ASSLRLVEAF

V gene: TRBV7-2
clone size: -
CDR3 protein: ASSLVGGAHSYNEQF

V gene: TRBV10-3
clone size: few
CDR3 protein: AISGFAGTAENTIY

V gene: TRBV25-1
clone size: -
CDR3 protein: ASSALGGGVNTEAF

V gene: TRBV5-1
clone size: -
CDR3 protein: ASRKGGFNEQY

V gene: TRBV15
clone size: few
CDR3 protein: ATSAYSGTLRYNEQF

V gene: TRBV6-6
clone size: -
CDR3 protein: ASSYSLRDRVYGYT

V gene: TRBV5-4
clone size: -
CDR3 protein: ASSLRTIGTGGEKLF

V gene: TRBV6-5
clone size: -
CDR3 protein: ASRTYRNTEAF

V gene: TRBV7-9
clone size: once
CDR3 protein: ASRPTGTEKTYEQY

V gene: TRBV5-4
clone size: few
CDR3 protein: ASSSRTGANEKLF

V gene: TRBV6-5
clone size: -
CDR3 protein: ATGRYNEQF

V gene: TRBV18
clone size: -
CDR3 protein: ASSRRDRQETQY

V gene: TRBV19
clone size: once
CDR3 protein: ASSIEANTGELF

V gene: TRBV7-2
clone size: -
CDR3 protein: ASSPLGGEGLETQY

V gene: TRBV2
clone size: once
CDR3 protein: ATSGTGVEQPQH

V gene: TRBV5-5
clone size: -
CDR3 protein: ASSLDGANTGELF

V gene: TRBV29-1
clone size: -
CDR3 protein: SVEGDVWGPGANVLT

V gene: TRBV25-1
clone size: -
CDR3 protein: ASSEQGLGANVLT

V gene: TRBV19
clone size: -
CDR3 protein: ASSIIGQGANYGYT

V gene: TRBV7-2
clone size: -
CDR3 protein: ASSVEWGTGELF

V gene: TRBV2
clone size: -
CDR3 protein: ASTRRGALRRMGTTDTQY

V gene: TRBV19
clone size: -
CDR3 protein: ASNDGTTSYEQY

V gene: TRBV12-2
clone size: once
CDR3 protein: ASRPPARVLAGETKNIQY

V gene: TRBV6-5
clone size: -
CDR3 protein: ASSSAGKNEQF

V gene: TRBV2
clone size: -
CDR3 protein: ASRGVIGNQPQH

V gene: TRBV19
clone size: -
CDR3 protein: ASRSGTEKNSNQPQH

V gene: TRBV11-2
clone size: few
CDR3 protein: ASSLEDTEAF

V gene: TRBV5-6
clone size: -
CDR3 protein: ASSRNRRSGEKLF

V gene: TRBV10-3
clone size: -
CDR3 protein: AINPEGSYEQY

V gene: TRBV10-3
clone size: -
CDR3 protein: AISESEGAGETQY

V gene: TRBV9
clone size: -
CDR3 protein: ASSGSQGAEYTGELF

V gene: TRBV6-5
clone size: few
CDR3 protein: ASSYSAGDSNQPQH

V gene: TRBV27
clone size: -
CDR3 protein: ASSDPQGRYSNQPQH

V gene: TRBV7-8
clone size: once
CDR3 protein: ASSLETGLPLYEQF

V gene: TRBV30
clone size: -
CDR3 protein: ASPGQTHNEQF

V gene: TRBV11-2
clone size: few
CDR3 protein: ASSLMGQGDSPLH

V gene: TRBV30
clone size: few
CDR3 protein: AWRTPGQNTEAF

V gene: TRBV6-1
clone size: -
CDR3 protein: ASSPLEGSYNEQF

V gene: TRBV6-5
clone size: -
CDR3 protein: ASSYGRVDGYT

V gene: TRBV10-3
clone size: -
CDR3 protein: AIRPGTDDNYGYT